This T cell receptor beta chain was recovered during a study of siplizumab effects on memory and regulatory T cells. Study-level results: Fewer alloreactive sequences mapped to unstimulated CD4+ memory cells under siplizumab. Roughly 80-95% of dividing CD4+ or CD8+ clones were without an attributable naive or memory phenotype. Unstimulated subsets contained matches for only a minor fraction of alloreactive clones.

Germline loops: CDR1 SGDLS, CDR2 YYNGEE. The CDR3 contains 14 residues. Trimming stripped 0 bases from V and 6 bases from J, with 10 bases between. Assay used: immunoSEQ multiplex PCR; TCRdb lists only in-frame clones, some missing. The sample includes tens of thousands of clones, nearly 98% of them seen just once. Unstimulated naive, memory, effector memory and TEMRA subsets were sequenced, and this was done in three donor pairs. As for this clone: No antigen is known for it.

The chain combines TRBV9 with TRBJ1-5; D ambiguous. Material for sequencing was naive CD4+ T cells sorted from blood. The receptor was isolated from a human donor in good health. The CDR3 loop is CASSVEPGSQPQHF. CDR3 nucleotides: TGTGCCAGCAGCGTAGAGCCGGGGAGTCAGCCCCAGCATTTT.